This passage covers 8 T cell receptor beta chains from one sample sequenced in a study of blood T cell repertoires in COVID-19 (dated by TCRdb to about 2020). The library relied on the immunoSEQ multiplex PCR assay. Entries here come from immuneACCESS through TCRdb and include only in-frame sequences with V and J called. Some clones fail to appear in such tables; in the studies checked, an unresolved V gene covers under half of the shortfall, and the cause of the remainder is unknown. The sample has 200,000 or so clones on record, 85% to 90% of them singletons. Together, the top ten hold 2% to 3% of the sample. Sequenced material: peripheral blood. The source of these receptors is a man aged 25-45 years with COVID-19, enrolled during active disease.

This chain links TRBV19 with TRBJ2-2, with 8 bases identical to TRBD2. The CDR3 totals 15 residues. V was pared by 1 base and J by 6 bases, with 4 bases of the junction left unmatched. Germline assignment: CDR1 LNHDA and CDR2 SQIVND (reference sequence). This CDR3 reads CASSIGTSYSGELFF. The CDR3 DNA sequence: TGTGCCAGTAGTATAGGGACTAGCTATTCCGGGGAGCTGTTTTTT.

The genes are TRBV9 and TRBJ2-1, with 12 nucleotides matching TRBD2. The CDR3 has 15 residues. V was pared by 3 bases and J by 6 bases, with 4 bases of the junction left unmatched. In germline, CDR1 is SGDLS, CDR2 YYNGEE. DNA of the CDR3: TGTGCCAGCAGCGCTAGCGGGGGGGCAGGCAATGAGCAGTTCTTC. As protein: CASSASGGAGNEQFF.

The CDR3 nucleotides are TGTGCCAGCTCACCCGGGGGAGGGCGCACAGATACGCAGTATTTT. It translates to CASSPGGGRTDTQYF. V usage is TRBV18 and J usage is TRBJ2-3; 7 positions match TRBD2. CDR3 length: 15 amino acids. Germline-derived CDR1 and CDR2 are KGHSH and LQKENI. Trimming at V came to 3 bases and at J to 1 base, leaving 4 bases not matched to a gene.

The rearrangement links TRBV6-5 to TRBJ2-6; 8 positions agree with TRBD1. The J segment lost 3 bases and the V segment lost 5 bases, leaving 3 bases of the junction unmatched. CDR3 length equals 15 residues. The germline V gene encodes CDR1 MNHEY and CDR2 SVGAGI. The DNA for the CDR3 is TGTGCCAGCAGTACAGGGGGTTATGGGGCCAACGTCCTGACTTTC. This sequence encodes CASSTGGYGANVLTF.

J is TRBJ1-3 and V is TRBV5-5; 12 bases fit TRBD1. V trimming: 5 bases; J trimming: 4 bases; junction bases outside the gene matches: 7. The CDR3 is 16 amino acids. The germline gives CDR1 SGHKS, CDR2 YYEKEE (reference sequence). The CDR3 DNA sequence: TGTGCCAGCAGATCGGGACAGGGGGCGCAGGGAAACACCATATATTTT. Amino acids: CASRSGQGAQGNTIYF. Based on the CDR3 plus reference TRBV5-5 and TRBJ1-3, the full variable domain is DAGVTQSPTHLIKTRGQQVTLRCSPISGHKSVSWYQQVLGQGPQFIFQYYEKEERGRGNFPDRFSARQFPNYSSELNVNALLLGDSALYLCASRSGQGAQGNTIYFGEGSWLTVV.

V usage is TRBV29-1 and J usage is TRBJ2-7; 11 nucleotides match TRBD1. The germline V gene has CDR1 SQVTM and CDR2 ANQGSEA. The V gene end was trimmed by 1 base and the J gene end by 5 bases; junction bases not matched to a gene: 4. CDR3 length: 14 residues. DNA of the CDR3: TGCAGCGTTGAAGTAACGGACAGGGGGCACGAGCAGTACTTC. This codes for CSVEVTDRGHEQYF.

V gene TRBV9 combines with J gene TRBJ1-2, with D perhaps TRBD1 (6 bases). The length of the CDR3 is 15 residues. V gave up 3 bases and J gave up 2 bases, with 14 bases separating them. CDR1 is SGDLS and CDR2 is YYNGEE in the germline V gene. The CDR3 is CASSGYQDSNYGYTF. The CDR3 bases are TGTGCCAGCAGCGGGTACCAGGACAGCAACTATGGCTACACCTTC.

The chain is built from TRBV5-4 and TRBJ1-1; D gene ambiguous. The CDR3 is 12 amino acids. Germline assignment: CDR1 SGHNT and CDR2 YYREEE (reference sequence). V was shortened by 2 bases and J by 5 bases, with 7 bases between the two germline ends. The CDR3 is CASSLVGTEAFF. In nucleotides, the CDR3 is TGTGCCAGCAGCTTAGTCGGGACTGAAGCTTTCTTT. Full variable domain (remainder filled in from reference TRBV5-4 and TRBJ1-1): ETGVTQSPTHLIKTRGQQVTLRCSSQSGHNTVSWYQQALGQGPQFIFQYYREEENGRGNFPPRFSGLQFPNYSSELNVNALELDDSALYLCASSLVGTEAFFGQGTRLTVV.